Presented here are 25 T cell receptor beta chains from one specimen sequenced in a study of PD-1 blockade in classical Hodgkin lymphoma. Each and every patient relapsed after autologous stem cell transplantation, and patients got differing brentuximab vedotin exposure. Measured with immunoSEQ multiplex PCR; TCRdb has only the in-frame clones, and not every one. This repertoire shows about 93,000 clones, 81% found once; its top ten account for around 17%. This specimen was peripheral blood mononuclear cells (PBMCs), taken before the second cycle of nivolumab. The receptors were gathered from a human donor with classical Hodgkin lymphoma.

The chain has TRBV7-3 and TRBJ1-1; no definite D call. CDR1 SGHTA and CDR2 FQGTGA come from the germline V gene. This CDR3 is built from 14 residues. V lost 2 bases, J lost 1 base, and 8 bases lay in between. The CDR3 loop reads CASSLYGGNTEAFF. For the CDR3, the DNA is TGTGCCAGCAGCTTATACGGAGGGAACACTGAAGCTTTCTTT.

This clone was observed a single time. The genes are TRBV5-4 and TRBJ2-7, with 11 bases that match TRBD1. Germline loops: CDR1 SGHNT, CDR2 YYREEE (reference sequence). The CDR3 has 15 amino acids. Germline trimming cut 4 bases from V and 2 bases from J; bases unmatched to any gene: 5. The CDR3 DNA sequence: TGTGCCAGCAGCGGCCCGGGACAGGGGGCCTACGAGCAGTACTTC. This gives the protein CASSGPGQGAYEQYF. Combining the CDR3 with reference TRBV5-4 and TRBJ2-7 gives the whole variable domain ETGVTQSPTHLIKTRGQQVTLRCSSQSGHNTVSWYQQALGQGPQFIFQYYREEENGRGNFPPRFSGLQFPNYSSELNVNALELDDSALYLCASSGPGQGAYEQYFGPGTRLTVT.

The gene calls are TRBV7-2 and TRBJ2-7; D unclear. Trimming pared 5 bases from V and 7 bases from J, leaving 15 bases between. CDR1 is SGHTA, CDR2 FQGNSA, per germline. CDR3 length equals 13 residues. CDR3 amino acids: CASSPRPPIEQYF. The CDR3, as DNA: TGTGCCAGCAGCCCCCGGCCGCCTATTGAGCAGTACTTC.

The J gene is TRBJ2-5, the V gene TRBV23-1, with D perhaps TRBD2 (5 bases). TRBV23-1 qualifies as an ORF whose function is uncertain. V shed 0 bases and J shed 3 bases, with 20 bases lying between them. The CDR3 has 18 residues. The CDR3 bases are TGCGCCAGCAGTCAATCAAGGGCGAGCGGAGAGGAGAAAGAGACCCAGTACTTC. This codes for CASSQSRASGEEKETQYF.

This CDR3 is CASSPVRGRAEDTQYF. CDR3 coding DNA: TGTGCCAGCTCACCAGTTCGCGGGAGGGCCGAAGATACGCAGTATTTT. The V gene is TRBV18, the J gene TRBJ2-3; 9 nucleotides match TRBD2. The CDR3 has 16 amino acids. Unmatched junction bases numbered 8, after V lost 2 bases and J lost 5 bases. Germline V CDR1 and CDR2: KGHSH, LQKENI.

Here the CDR3 reads CASSQDWPDLGGANVLTF. In DNA, the CDR3 is TGTGCCAGCAGCCAAGATTGGCCAGACTTGGGAGGGGCCAACGTCCTGACTTTC. The gene calls are TRBV4-2 and TRBJ2-6, with no clear D. The V and J ends lost 0 bases and 4 bases respectively, with 16 bases between them. From germline, CDR1 is LGHNA and CDR2 YNFKEQ. The CDR3 has 18 residues.

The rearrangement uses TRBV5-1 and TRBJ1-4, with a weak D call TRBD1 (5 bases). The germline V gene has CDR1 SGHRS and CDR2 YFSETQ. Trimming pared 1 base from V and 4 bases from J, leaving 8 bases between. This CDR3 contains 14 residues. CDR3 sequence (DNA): TGCGCCAGCAGCTTGTCAGGGATTAATGAAAAACTGTTTTTT. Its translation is CASSLSGINEKLFF. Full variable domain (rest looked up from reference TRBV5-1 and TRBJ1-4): KAGVTQTPRYLIKTRGQQVTLSCSPISGHRSVSWYQQTPGQGLQFLFEYFSETQRNKGNFPGRFSGRQFSNSRSEMNVSTLELGDSALYLCASSLSGINEKLFFGSGTQLSVL.

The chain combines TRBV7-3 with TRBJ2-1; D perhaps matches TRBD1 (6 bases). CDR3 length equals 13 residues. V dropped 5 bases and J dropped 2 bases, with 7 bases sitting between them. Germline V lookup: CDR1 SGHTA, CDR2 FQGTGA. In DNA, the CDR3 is TGTGCCAGCAGCACAGGGACCTACAATGAGCAGTTCTTC. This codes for CASSTGTYNEQFF.

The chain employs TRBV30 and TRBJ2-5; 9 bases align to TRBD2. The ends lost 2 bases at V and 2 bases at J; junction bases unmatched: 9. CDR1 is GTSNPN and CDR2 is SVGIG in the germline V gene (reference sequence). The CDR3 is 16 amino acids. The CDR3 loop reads CAWSTSGRGKQETQYF. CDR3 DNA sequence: TGTGCCTGGAGTACTAGCGGGCGGGGGAAACAAGAGACCCAGTACTTC. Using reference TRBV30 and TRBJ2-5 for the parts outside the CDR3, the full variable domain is SQTIHQWPATLVQPVGSPLSLECTVEGTSNPNLYWYRQAAGRGLQLLFYSVGIGQISSEVPQNLSASRPQDRQFILSSKKLLLSDSGFYLCAWSTSGRGKQETQYFGPGTRLLVL.

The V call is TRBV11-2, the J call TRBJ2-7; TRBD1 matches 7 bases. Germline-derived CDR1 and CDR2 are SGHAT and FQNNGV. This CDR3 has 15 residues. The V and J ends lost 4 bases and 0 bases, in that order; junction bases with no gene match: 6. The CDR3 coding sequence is TGTGCCAGCAGCTCTTCAGGGGGTTACTCCTACGAGCAGTACTTC. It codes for CASSSSGGYSYEQYF. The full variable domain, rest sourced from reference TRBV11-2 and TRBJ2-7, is EAGVAQSPRYKIIEKRQSVAFWCNPISGHATLYWYQQILGQGPKLLIQFQNNGVVDDSQLPKDRFSAERLKGVDSTLKIQPAKLEDSAVYLCASSSSGGYSYEQYFGPGTRLTVT.

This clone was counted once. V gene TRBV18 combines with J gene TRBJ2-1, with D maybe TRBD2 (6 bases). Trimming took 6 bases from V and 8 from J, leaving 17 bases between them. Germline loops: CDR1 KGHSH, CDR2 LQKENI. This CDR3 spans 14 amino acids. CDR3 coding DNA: TGTGCCAGCTCGGAAGGTGGAGGGAATTATGAGCAGTTCTTC. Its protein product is CASSEGGGNYEQFF.

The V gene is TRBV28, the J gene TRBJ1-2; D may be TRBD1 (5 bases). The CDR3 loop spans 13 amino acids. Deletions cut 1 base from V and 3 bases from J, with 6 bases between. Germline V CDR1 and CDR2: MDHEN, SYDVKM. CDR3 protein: CASSLLGDYGYTF. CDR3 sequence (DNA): TGTGCCAGCAGTTTATTGGGGGACTATGGCTACACCTTC.

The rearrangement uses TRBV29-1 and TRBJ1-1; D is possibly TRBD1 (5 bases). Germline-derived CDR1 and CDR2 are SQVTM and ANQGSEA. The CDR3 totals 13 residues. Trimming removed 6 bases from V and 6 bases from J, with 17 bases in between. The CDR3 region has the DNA TGCAGCGTGGGGTCACAGGTGGGCGCTGAAGCTTTCTTT. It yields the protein CSVGSQVGAEAFF.

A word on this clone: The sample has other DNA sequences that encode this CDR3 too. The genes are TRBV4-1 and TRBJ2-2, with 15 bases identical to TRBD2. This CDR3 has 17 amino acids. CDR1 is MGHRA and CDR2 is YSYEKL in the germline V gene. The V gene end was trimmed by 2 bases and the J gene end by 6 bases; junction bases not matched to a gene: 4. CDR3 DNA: TGCGCCAGCAGCCAACCGGGACTAGCGGGAGGAGCCGGGGAGCTGTTTTTT. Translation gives CASSQPGLAGGAGELFF.

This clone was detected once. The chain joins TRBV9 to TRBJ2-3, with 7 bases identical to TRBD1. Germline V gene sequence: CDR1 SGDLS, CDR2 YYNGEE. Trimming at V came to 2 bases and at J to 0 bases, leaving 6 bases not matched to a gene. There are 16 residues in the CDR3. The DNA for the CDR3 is TGTGCCAGCAGCGTCGGGACAGCCAGCAGCACAGATACGCAGTATTTT. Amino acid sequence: CASSVGTASSTDTQYF.

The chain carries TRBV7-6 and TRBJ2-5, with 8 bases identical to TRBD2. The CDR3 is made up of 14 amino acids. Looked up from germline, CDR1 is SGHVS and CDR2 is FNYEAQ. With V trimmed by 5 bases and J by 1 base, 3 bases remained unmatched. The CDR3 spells CASSKLAGQETQYF. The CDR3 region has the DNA TGTGCCAGCAGCAAGCTAGCGGGCCAAGAGACCCAGTACTTC.

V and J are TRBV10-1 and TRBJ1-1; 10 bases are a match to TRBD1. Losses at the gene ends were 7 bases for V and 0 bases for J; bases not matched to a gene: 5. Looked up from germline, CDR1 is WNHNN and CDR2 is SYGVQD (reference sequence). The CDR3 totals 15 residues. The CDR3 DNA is TGCGCCAGCACCCGGACAGGGGGAATGAACACTGAAGCTTTCTTT. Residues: CASTRTGGMNTEAFF.

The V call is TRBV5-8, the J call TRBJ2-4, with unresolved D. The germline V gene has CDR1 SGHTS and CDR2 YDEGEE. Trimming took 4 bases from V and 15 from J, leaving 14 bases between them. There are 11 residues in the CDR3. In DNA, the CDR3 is TGTGCCAGCAGCCTCACGACGGTGGGGTACTTC. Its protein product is CASSLTTVGYF.

CDR3 in DNA: TGTGCCAGCAGCAAGGGACCAGGATGGAACACTGAAGCTTTCTTT. This codes for CASSKGPGWNTEAFF. This chain connects TRBV5-4 to TRBJ1-1; maybe TRBD1 (5 bases). The CDR3 extends over 15 amino acids. Per the germline V gene, CDR1 is SGHNT and CDR2 is YYREEE (reference sequence). Trimming took off 4 bases at V and 1 base at J, with 14 bases between the two ends.

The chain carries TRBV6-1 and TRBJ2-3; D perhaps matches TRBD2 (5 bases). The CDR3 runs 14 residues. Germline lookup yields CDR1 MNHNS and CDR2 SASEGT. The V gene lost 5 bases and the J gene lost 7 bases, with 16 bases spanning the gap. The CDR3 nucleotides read TGTGCCAGCAGTAACATGCGGGTAGGAAATACGCAGTATTTT. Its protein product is CASSNMRVGNTQYF.

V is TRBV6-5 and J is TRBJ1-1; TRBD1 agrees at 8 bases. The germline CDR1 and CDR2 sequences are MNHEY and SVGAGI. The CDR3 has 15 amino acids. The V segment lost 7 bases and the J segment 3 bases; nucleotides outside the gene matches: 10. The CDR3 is CASKFVDRVDTEAFF. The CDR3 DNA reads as TGTGCCAGCAAGTTCGTGGACAGGGTCGACACTGAAGCTTTCTTT.

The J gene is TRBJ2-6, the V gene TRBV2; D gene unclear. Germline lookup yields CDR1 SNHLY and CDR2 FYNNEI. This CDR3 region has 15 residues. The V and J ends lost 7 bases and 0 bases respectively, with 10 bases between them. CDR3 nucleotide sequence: TGTGCCAGCAATCCGGACGCCTCTGGGGCCAACGTCCTGACTTTC. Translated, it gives CASNPDASGANVLTF.

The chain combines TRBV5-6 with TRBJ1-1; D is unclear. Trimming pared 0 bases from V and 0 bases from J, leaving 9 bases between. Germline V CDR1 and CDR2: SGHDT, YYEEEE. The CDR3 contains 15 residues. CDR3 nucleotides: TGTGCCAGCAGCTTGGTAGGCAGGATGAACACTGAAGCTTTCTTT. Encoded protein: CASSLVGRMNTEAFF.

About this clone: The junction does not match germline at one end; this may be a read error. This chain's CDR3 is CASTLGPGGSYNEQFF. CDR3 DNA: TGCGCCAGCACCTTGGGTCCGGGCGGCTCCTACAATGAGCAGTTCTTC. The V gene is TRBV5-1, the J gene TRBJ2-1; D is undetermined. The CDR3 sequence is 16 residues long. Germline lookup yields CDR1 SGHRS and CDR2 YFSETQ.

CDR3 nucleotide sequence: TGTGCCACCAGCAGGACTAGCGGGAGTCTAGGGGAGCTGTTTTTT. This sequence encodes CATSRTSGSLGELFF. The chain is built from TRBV15 and TRBJ2-2, with 12 bases that match TRBD2. The germline V gene has CDR1 LNHNV and CDR2 YYDKDF (reference sequence). V dropped 3 bases and J dropped 8; count of bases not matched to a gene: 4. CDR3 length: 15 amino acids.